The 28 T cell receptor beta chains in this list originate from one sample, sequenced in a study of PD-L1 blockade in urothelial cancer. This table comes from immunoSEQ multiplex PCR, and its TCRdb copy is limited to in-frame clones, with some not included. The table records some 42,000 clones, around 84% of them present only once. This material consisted of PBMCs, taken around atezolizumab (anti-PD-L1) treatment. These receptors were collected from a man between 65 and 85 years old with urothelial cancer.

The genes are TRBV7-8 and TRBJ2-3; 7 bases are a match to TRBD2. V dropped 5 bases and J dropped 4; count of bases not matched to a gene: 12. This CDR3 is 16 amino acids long. In germline, CDR1 is SGHVS, CDR2 FQNEAQ. The DNA of the CDR3 is TGTGCCAGCAGCGGGCCGCGAGCGGGATTCCCAGATACGCAGTATTTT. The encoded protein is CASSGPRAGFPDTQYF.

This clone was picked up a small number of times. CDR3 in DNA: TGCGCCAGCAGCTTCGCTAGCGGGCGAGGGGGTAATGAGCAGTTCTTC. Its translation is CASSFASGRGGNEQFF. The chain uses TRBV5-1 and TRBJ2-1, with 8 bases matching TRBD2. CDR1 and CDR2 from the germline V gene are SGHRS and YFSETQ. The J segment lost 7 bases and the V segment lost 2 bases, leaving 11 bases of the junction unmatched. The CDR3 has 16 residues.

The chain recombines TRBV9 with TRBJ2-3; 9 bases are a match to TRBD2. Germline loops: CDR1 SGDLS, CDR2 YYNGEE. The CDR3 is 17 residues long. V lost 4 bases and J lost 3; bases outside the gene matches: 12. The CDR3 reads CASSPTPWREGTDTQYF. CDR3 in DNA: TGTGCCAGCAGCCCCACCCCATGGCGGGAGGGGACAGATACGCAGTATTTT.

The chain carries TRBV7-9 and TRBJ2-7, with D possibly TRBD2 on 6 matching bases. Germline V gene sequence: CDR1 SEHNR, CDR2 FQNEAQ (reference sequence). V was trimmed by 5 bases and J by 2 bases, leaving 19 bases between them. The CDR3 totals 16 residues. CDR3 region: CASSLQGGTLTYEQYF. The CDR3 DNA follows: TGTGCCAGCAGCCTGCAGGGTGGGACTCTGACCTACGAGCAGTACTTC.

This chain connects TRBV11-1 to TRBJ2-5; possibly TRBD1 for D (6 bases). The J call may be mistaken, given a closer DNA end match to TRBJ2-7. This CDR3 comprises 15 residues. Germline V gene data show CDR1 as SGHAT and CDR2 as FQDESV (reference sequence). The CDR3 coding sequence is TGTGCCAGCAGCACCCTGGGACACCGGGTCGACGAGCAGTACTTC. It translates to CASSTLGHRVDEQYF.

This clone has just one count. V and J are TRBV28 and TRBJ2-1; D call uncertain. Trimming took 4 bases from V and 9 from J, leaving 10 bases between them. Looked up from germline, CDR1 is MDHEN and CDR2 is SYDVKM. The CDR3 loop spans 12 amino acids. DNA of the CDR3: TGTGCCAGCAGTTCACAAGTCCCTGAGCAGTTCTTC. It is translated as CASSSQVPEQFF. The full variable domain, in which reference TRBV28 and TRBJ2-1 provide the parts outside the CDR3, is DVKVTQSSRYLVKRTGEKVFLECVQDMDHENMFWYRQDPGLGLRLIYFSYDVKMKEKGDIPEGYSVSREKKERFSLILESASTNQTSMYLCASSSQVPEQFFGPGTRLTVL.

The chain employs TRBV5-1 and TRBJ1-4, with D unresolved. The CDR3 spans 15 residues. Trimming shortened V by 1 base and J by 0 bases, and 7 bases separated the two germline ends. CDR1 and CDR2 (germline): SGHRS, YFSETQ. CDR3 nucleotide sequence: TGCGCCAGCAGCTTGTACCCAGCAACTAATGAAAAACTGTTTTTT. Encoded protein: CASSLYPATNEKLFF.

This clone was seen more than once but under ten times. The chain combines TRBV9 with TRBJ2-2; TRBD1 agrees at 10 bases. V was clipped by 3 bases and J by 3 bases; unmatched bases: 2. Germline V gives CDR1 SGDLS, CDR2 YYNGEE. The CDR3 has 15 residues. The CDR3 DNA reads as TGTGCCAGCAGCGGACAGGGGGCTGACACCGGGGAGCTGTTTTTT. This translates into CASSGQGADTGELFF.

The chain links TRBV11-2 to TRBJ2-1, with 9 positions matching TRBD1. This CDR3 has 12 amino acids. Germline CDR1 and CDR2: SGHAT and FQNNGV. Trimming took 7 bases from V and 12 from J; bases not matched to a gene: 7. CDR3 bases: TGTGCCAGCAACCGGGACAGGGCAAGGCAGTTCTTC. Its protein product is CASNRDRARQFF.

This clone turned up a few times. V gene TRBV19 combines with J gene TRBJ1-1; perhaps TRBD1 as D (5 bases). Trimming removed 5 bases at V and 0 bases at J, with 10 bases between. The CDR3 spans 14 residues. CDR1 LNHDA and CDR2 SQIVND come from the germline V gene (reference sequence). The CDR3 nucleotides read TGTGCCAGTAGTTTTAGGGGTATGAACACTGAAGCTTTCTTT. This translates into CASSFRGMNTEAFF.

The genes are TRBV6-1 and TRBJ1-2, with unresolved D. V was cut by 5 bases and J by 8 bases, with 9 bases left in between. CDR1 and CDR2 (germline): MNHNS, SASEGT. The CDR3 covers 11 residues. CDR3 sequence: CASSPGDGYTF. CDR3 nucleotides: TGTGCCAGCAGTCCAGGTGACGGCTACACCTTC.

V gene TRBV6-5 combines with J gene TRBJ2-5, with a tentative D call TRBD2 (6 bases). Germline V gives CDR1 MNHEY, CDR2 SVGAGI. V gave up 7 bases and J gave up 6 bases, with 21 bases separating them. The CDR3 extends over 15 amino acids. CDR3 sequence (DNA): TGTGCCAGCACCCCCGTCGGTAGCGGCCCCAAGACCCAGTACTTC. It is translated as CASTPVGSGPKTQYF.

This clone was counted a single time. The J gene is TRBJ2-3, the V gene TRBV7-3, with 8 bases that match TRBD2. Germline CDR1 SGHTA, CDR2 FQGTGA. The V and J ends lost 4 bases and 2 bases, in that order; junction bases with no gene match: 5. The CDR3 totals 15 residues. The CDR3 DNA follows: TGTGCCAGCAGCTCGAGCGGGAGTGTCACAGATACGCAGTATTTT. Translated: CASSSSGSVTDTQYF. Full variable domain (missing parts from reference TRBV7-3 and TRBJ2-3): GAGVSQTPSNKVTEKGKYVELRCDPISGHTALYWYRQSLGQGPEFLIYFQGTGAADDSGLPNDRFFAVRPEGSVSTLKIQRTERGDSAVYLCASSSSGSVTDTQYFGPGTRLTVL.

This chain joins TRBV5-4 and TRBJ2-7, with 9 nucleotides matching TRBD2. This CDR3 is 14 amino acids long. The V and J ends lost 4 bases and 6 bases, in that order; junction bases with no gene match: 8. The germline gives CDR1 SGHNT, CDR2 YYREEE (reference sequence). The CDR3 sequence is CASSLSGRNGEQYF. As DNA, the CDR3 is TGTGCCAGCAGCCTTAGCGGGAGAAACGGCGAGCAGTACTTC. Based on the CDR3 plus reference TRBV5-4 and TRBJ2-7, the full variable domain is ETGVTQSPTHLIKTRGQQVTLRCSSQSGHNTVSWYQQALGQGPQFIFQYYREEENGRGNFPPRFSGLQFPNYSSELNVNALELDDSALYLCASSLSGRNGEQYFGPGTRLTVT.

This chain connects TRBV11-2 to TRBJ1-1; possibly TRBD1 for D (6 bases). The CDR3 loop spans 15 amino acids. The V end was cut by 2 bases, the J end by 6 bases, with 16 bases between. Germline V gene lookup returns CDR1 SGHAT and CDR2 FQNNGV. The CDR3 region has the DNA TGTGCCAGCAGCTTATTTGGGGGCCTTAAGGCTGAAGCTTTCTTT. Translated: CASSLFGGLKAEAFF.

The chain recombines TRBV27 with TRBJ1-1, with 12 bases lining up with TRBD1. V shed 3 bases, J shed 8 bases, and the junction held 4 bases outside the gene matches. Germline-derived CDR1 and CDR2 are MNHEY and SMNVEV (reference sequence). This CDR3 region has 14 residues. The CDR3 sequence is CASSFTGTGGEAFF. The CDR3, as DNA: TGTGCCAGCAGTTTCACCGGGACAGGGGGCGAAGCTTTCTTT.

This clone was observed once. This chain uses TRBV28 with TRBJ1-1; no reliable D call. Germline V lookup: CDR1 MDHEN, CDR2 SYDVKM. The CDR3 consists of 13 residues. V was shortened by 2 bases and J by 11 bases, with 15 bases between the two germline ends. CDR3: CASSLPRPGRAFF. The CDR3 region has the DNA TGTGCCAGCAGTTTACCTCGCCCCGGGAGGGCTTTCTTT.

The V and J genes are TRBV18 and TRBJ1-1; the D is unclear. CDR3 length: 14 amino acids. V was cut by 1 base and J by 1 base, with 7 bases left in between. Germline lookup yields CDR1 KGHSH and CDR2 LQKENI. DNA for the CDR3: TGTGCCAGCTCACCACAGCGGCCGAACACTGAAGCTTTCTTT. Its protein product is CASSPQRPNTEAFF.

This sequence joins TRBV10-3 and TRBJ2-5; 7 bases align to TRBD1. Germline V gene data show CDR1 as ENHRY and CDR2 as SYGVKD. V trimming: 0 bases; J trimming: 4 bases; junction bases outside the gene matches: 8. The CDR3 contains 16 residues. The DNA of the CDR3 is TGTGCCATCAGTGAGTCGCGACGAGGGGGCAGAGAGACCCAGTACTTC. It yields the protein CAISESRRGGRETQYF.

This clone has just one count. The genes are TRBV28 and TRBJ2-2; TRBD2 aligns across 11 bases. Germline V gene sequence: CDR1 MDHEN, CDR2 SYDVKM. The CDR3 extends over 16 amino acids. With V trimmed by 6 bases and J by 5 bases, 8 bases remained unmatched. The CDR3 region is CASRLYRLAGTGELFF. In DNA form, the CDR3 reads TGTGCCAGCAGGCTATATCGACTAGCGGGGACCGGGGAGCTGTTTTTT.

The chain couples TRBV7-9 to TRBJ2-3, with 9 nucleotides matching TRBD2. Per the germline V gene, CDR1 is SEHNR and CDR2 is FQNEAQ (reference sequence). V was clipped by 5 bases and J by 2 bases; unmatched bases: 8. The CDR3 runs 16 residues. DNA of the CDR3: TGTGCCAGCAGCAAGAGGACTAGCGCGACCACAGATACGCAGTATTTT. It translates to CASSKRTSATTDTQYF.

The chain's CDR3 is CASSDTGPSGANVLTF. The CDR3 DNA follows: TGTGCCAGCAGCGACACTGGCCCCTCTGGGGCCAACGTCCTGACTTTC. The gene calls are TRBV7-9 and TRBJ2-6; D not resolved. The germline V and J ends were trimmed by 5 bases and 0 bases, with 11 bases remaining between them. Per germline, CDR1 SEHNR and CDR2 FQNEAQ (reference sequence). This CDR3 comprises 16 residues.

CDR3 protein: CASSSEAGAYNEQFF. The CDR3 DNA is TGTGCCAGCAGCTCCGAGGCTGGGGCGTACAATGAGCAGTTCTTC. This rearrangement joins TRBV7-8 to TRBJ2-1; TRBD1 might be the D (5 bases). The germline gives CDR1 SGHVS, CDR2 FQNEAQ. This CDR3 contains 15 residues. Trimming left V 4 bases short and J 4 bases short, with 14 bases between.

This chain joins TRBV7-2 and TRBJ2-1; 8 nucleotides line up with TRBD2. Trimming at V came to 4 bases and at J to 8 bases, leaving 7 bases not matched to a gene. Germline lookup yields CDR1 SGHTA and CDR2 FQGNSA. The CDR3 is 14 amino acids. The CDR3 DNA is TGTGCCAGCAGCTCGCCTCAAGCGGGAGATGAGCAGTTCTTC. Protein: CASSSPQAGDEQFF.

This clone was seen only a few times. V and J are TRBV7-8 and TRBJ2-3, with D perhaps matching TRBD2 (7 bases). The V and J ends lost 2 bases and 6 bases respectively, with 18 bases between them. The germline gives CDR1 SGHVS, CDR2 FQNEAQ. This CDR3 comprises 16 residues. CDR3 in DNA: TGTGCCAGCAGCTTAATTTATGGGGGGAGGGGGGATACGCAGTATTTT. This translates into CASSLIYGGRGDTQYF.

The rearrangement links TRBV28 to TRBJ2-3; perhaps TRBD1 as D (5 bases). The germline V and J ends were trimmed by 6 bases and 6 bases, with 10 bases remaining between them. The CDR3 runs 12 residues. Germline loops: CDR1 MDHEN, CDR2 SYDVKM. CDR3 loop: CASSWGADTQYF. The CDR3, as DNA: TGTGCCAGCAGCTGGGGCGCGGATACGCAGTATTTT. Full variable domain (rest looked up from reference TRBV28 and TRBJ2-3): DVKVTQSSRYLVKRTGEKVFLECVQDMDHENMFWYRQDPGLGLRLIYFSYDVKMKEKGDIPEGYSVSREKKERFSLILESASTNQTSMYLCASSWGADTQYFGPGTRLTVL.

The chain employs TRBV4-1 and TRBJ1-2; D may be TRBD1 (5 bases). The germline V gene encodes CDR1 MGHRA and CDR2 YSYEKL. The CDR3 loop spans 16 amino acids. The ends were cut back, 0 bases at V and 2 bases at J, with 13 bases in the middle. The CDR3 region has the DNA TGCGCCAGCAGCCAAGATGCGGGGCGAGGGAACTATGGCTACACCTTC. Its protein product is CASSQDAGRGNYGYTF.

The chain is built from TRBV7-9 and TRBJ1-1, with D tentatively TRBD1 (5 bases). This CDR3 has 14 amino acids. V dropped 4 bases and J dropped 3 bases, with 12 bases sitting between them. CDR1 SEHNR and CDR2 FQNEAQ come from the germline V gene (reference sequence). DNA for the CDR3: TGTGCCAGCAGCTCCCTTGCGGGGGACACTGAAGCTTTCTTT. It codes for CASSSLAGDTEAFF.